This T cell receptor beta chain derives from a study of cytomegalovirus exposure and HLA in healthy donors. PCR involved 60 Vbeta and 13 Jbeta primers. Here immunoSEQ multiplex PCR was the method, and the copy in TCRdb shows in-frame clones only, minus some. This sample yields 100,000 to 150,000 clones, of which 80% are seen a single time; more than 1% belongs to the top ten. The sequence derives from a female donor in good health and CMV-seronegative. Sequencing input: PBMCs.

CDR3 sequence: CAWSTGALNEKLFF. The CDR3 nucleotides read TGTGCCTGGAGTACAGGGGCCCTTAATGAAAAACTGTTTTTT. The chain carries TRBV30 and TRBJ1-4; 7 bases fit TRBD1. This CDR3 is built from 14 residues. After removal of 2 bases from V and 4 bases from J, the junction contained 4 bases not matched to a gene. Germline V gene lookup returns CDR1 GTSNPN and CDR2 SVGIG (reference sequence).